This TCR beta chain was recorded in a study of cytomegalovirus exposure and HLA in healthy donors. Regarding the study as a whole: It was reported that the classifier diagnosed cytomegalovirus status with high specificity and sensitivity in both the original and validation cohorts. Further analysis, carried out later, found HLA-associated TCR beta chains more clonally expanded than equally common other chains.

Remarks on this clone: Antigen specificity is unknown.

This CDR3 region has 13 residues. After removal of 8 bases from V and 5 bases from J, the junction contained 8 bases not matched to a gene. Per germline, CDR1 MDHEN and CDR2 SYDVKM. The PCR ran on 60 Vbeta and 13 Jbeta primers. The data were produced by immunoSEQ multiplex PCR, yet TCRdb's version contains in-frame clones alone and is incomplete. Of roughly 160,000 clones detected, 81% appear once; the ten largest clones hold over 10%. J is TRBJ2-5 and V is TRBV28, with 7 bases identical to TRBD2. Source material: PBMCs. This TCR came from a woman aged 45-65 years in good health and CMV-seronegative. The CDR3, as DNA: TGTGCCAGCGGGAGGGAGCAAATGGAGACCCAGTACTTC. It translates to CASGREQMETQYF.